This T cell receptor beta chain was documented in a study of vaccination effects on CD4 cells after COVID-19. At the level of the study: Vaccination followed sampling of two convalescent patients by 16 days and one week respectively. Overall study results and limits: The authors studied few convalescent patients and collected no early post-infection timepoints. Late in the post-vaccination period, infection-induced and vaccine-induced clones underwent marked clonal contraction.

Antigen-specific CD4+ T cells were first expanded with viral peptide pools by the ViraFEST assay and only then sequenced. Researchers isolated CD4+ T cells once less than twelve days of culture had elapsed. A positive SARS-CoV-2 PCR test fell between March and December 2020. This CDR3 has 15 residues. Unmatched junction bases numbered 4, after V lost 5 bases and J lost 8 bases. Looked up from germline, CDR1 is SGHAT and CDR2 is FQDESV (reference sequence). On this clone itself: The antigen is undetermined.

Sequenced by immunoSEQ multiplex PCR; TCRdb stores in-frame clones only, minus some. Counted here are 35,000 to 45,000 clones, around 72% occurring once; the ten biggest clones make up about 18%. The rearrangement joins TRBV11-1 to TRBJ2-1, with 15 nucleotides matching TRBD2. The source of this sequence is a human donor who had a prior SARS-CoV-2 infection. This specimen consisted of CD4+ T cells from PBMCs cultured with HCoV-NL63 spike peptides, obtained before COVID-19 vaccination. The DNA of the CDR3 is TGTGCCAGCAGCCTTCGGACTAGCGGGGGGGATGAGCAGTTCTTC. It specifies CASSLRTSGGDEQFF.